The 13 T cell receptor beta chains given below trace back to one sample, sequenced in a study of shared clonotypes between healthy human individuals (dated by TCRdb to about 2020). To prepare the library, the immunoSEQ multiplex PCR assay was applied. This is the immuneACCESS table as TCRdb keeps it, with only in-frame sequences that have V and J called. A part of the clones is gone; compared with another copy, unresolved V genes explain less than half, and the rest is unexplained. The sample has 2.3 million or so clones on record, about 92% of them singletons. Of the sample, 0.39% is held by the ten largest clones. The material sequenced was naive CD4+ T cells from PBMCs. Taken with the paper, the label for cell subset or site translates to: CD45RA+ positively selected. These receptors were taken from a young man in good health. Some clones in this sample may be carry-over from other donors' samples.

The chain carries TRBV10-3 and TRBJ2-2; tentative D call: TRBD1 (5 bases). V was pared by 8 bases and J by 8 bases, with 15 bases between. Germline V CDR1 and CDR2: ENHRY, SYGVKD. This CDR3 has 13 amino acids. CDR3 residues: CAIFRGLEGELFF. CDR3 bases: TGTGCCATCTTTAGGGGTTTGGAGGGGGAGCTGTTTTTT.

This clone is a singleton in its sample. V and J are TRBV28 and TRBJ2-7; D may be TRBD2 (5 bases). Deletions cut 3 bases from V and 0 bases from J, with 15 bases between. Germline lookup yields CDR1 MDHEN and CDR2 SYDVKM. The CDR3 has 16 amino acids. Here the CDR3 DNA reads TGTGCCAGCAGTTTTGGCGGACTCCCGAGCTCCTACGAGCAGTACTTC. This gives the protein CASSFGGLPSSYEQYF.

This sequence joins TRBV18 and TRBJ2-2; D might be TRBD1 or TRBD2, each matching 5 bases. V was clipped by 1 base and J by 3 bases, with 12 bases between them. CDR1 is KGHSH and CDR2 is LQKENI in the germline V gene. This CDR3 has 16 residues. The CDR3: CASSPRAGRDTGELFF. The CDR3 coding sequence is TGTGCCAGCTCACCACGGGCAGGGAGAGACACCGGGGAGCTGTTTTTT.

In this sample, this clone turned up once. This chain joins TRBV9 and TRBJ2-2; D is unclear. The V end was cut by 3 bases, the J end by 4 bases, with 13 bases between. CDR3 size: 15 residues. Germline loops: CDR1 SGDLS, CDR2 YYNGEE. CDR3 loop: CASSAVPRVTGELFF. The CDR3 DNA is TGTGCCAGCAGCGCGGTCCCTAGGGTCACCGGGGAGCTGTTTTTT. The whole variable domain, filled in from reference TRBV9 and TRBJ2-2, reads DSGVTQTPKHLITATGQRVTLRCSPRSGDLSVYWYQQSLDQGLQFLIQYYNGEERAKGNILERFSAQQFPDLHSELNLSSLELGDSALYFCASSAVPRVTGELFFGEGSRLTVL.

The chain has TRBV6-5 and TRBJ1-2, with TRBD1 matching over 7 bases. Per germline, CDR1 MNHEY and CDR2 SVGAGI. With 0 bases clipped from V and 4 bases from J, the junction kept 5 bases outside the gene matches. The CDR3 consists of 15 residues. The CDR3 reads CASSYSRGLVYGYTF. CDR3 DNA: TGTGCCAGCAGTTACTCGAGGGGGCTGGTCTATGGCTACACCTTC.

In its sample, this clone was seen once. This chain joins TRBV28 and TRBJ1-5; D is unresolved. The germline V gene has CDR1 MDHEN and CDR2 SYDVKM. The V and J ends lost 6 bases and 0 bases respectively, with 12 bases between them. The CDR3 is 15 residues long. Here the CDR3 DNA reads TGTGCCAGCAGACTGAGTCCATATAGCAATCAGCCCCAGCATTTT. Translated, it gives CASRLSPYSNQPQHF.

This chain uses TRBV5-4 with TRBJ2-1; 7 bases line up with TRBD1. The CDR3 loop spans 15 amino acids. V dropped 2 bases and J dropped 8; count of bases not matched to a gene: 10. Germline V lookup: CDR1 SGHNT, CDR2 YYREEE (reference sequence). CDR3 in DNA: TGTGCCAGCAGCTTCGCCGGGACAGAAGTACATGAGCAGTTCTTC. It encodes CASSFAGTEVHEQFF.

This clone was found a few times. In the same sample, other DNA sequences code for this CDR3. This rearrangement joins TRBV11-2 to TRBJ1-1; 9 nucleotides agree with TRBD1. Losses at the gene ends were 5 bases for V and 1 base for J; bases not matched to a gene: 2. This CDR3 comprises 14 residues. Germline CDR1 and CDR2: SGHAT and FQNNGV. The CDR3 here is CASSPGQGNTEAFF. The CDR3 nucleotides are TGTGCCAGCAGCCCGGGACAGGGGAACACTGAAGCTTTCTTT.

V gene TRBV5-1 combines with J gene TRBJ1-2, with 11 bases identical to TRBD1. The V and J ends lost 1 base and 8 bases, in that order; junction bases with no gene match: 7. This CDR3 is 15 amino acids long. Germline CDR1 is SGHRS and CDR2 is YFSETQ. CDR3 loop: CASSLRTGGAWGYTF. The CDR3, as DNA: TGCGCCAGCAGCTTGCGGACAGGGGGCGCGTGGGGCTACACCTTC.

With regard to this clone: The same CDR3 arises from other DNA sequences in this sample as well. The chain carries TRBV18 and TRBJ2-5; TRBD1 matches 8 bases. The CDR3 extends over 13 amino acids. The V gene's germline CDR1 is KGHSH and CDR2 LQKENI. Losses at the gene ends were 4 bases for V and 4 bases for J; bases not matched to a gene: 2. CDR3 nucleotides: TGTGCCAGCTCACGAGACAGGGGAGAGACCCAGTACTTC. Translated: CASSRDRGETQYF.

The chain combines TRBV27 with TRBJ2-7; D remains unclear. The germline V and J ends were trimmed by 4 bases and 3 bases, with 13 bases remaining between them. Germline V CDR1 and CDR2: MNHEY, SMNVEV (reference sequence). The CDR3 length is 14 residues. Here the CDR3 reads CASSYRIGVYEQYF. CDR3 in DNA: TGTGCCAGCAGTTATCGGATCGGAGTCTACGAGCAGTACTTC.

This clone occurred once. The chain joins TRBV7-6 to TRBJ2-3, with TRBD1 as a possible D gene (5 bases). Trimming shortened V by 5 bases and J by 5 bases, and 14 bases separated the two germline ends. Germline V lookup: CDR1 SGHVS, CDR2 FNYEAQ. The CDR3 length is 14 residues. The chain's CDR3 is CASSQGARGDTQYF. For the CDR3, the DNA is TGTGCCAGCAGCCAAGGGGCGCGCGGAGATACGCAGTATTTT.

The CDR3 DNA is TGTGCCAGCAGTGAAGGGTCAGGGGGCACCTACGAGCAGTACTTC. Its translation is CASSEGSGGTYEQYF. This chain connects TRBV6-4 to TRBJ2-7; 8 positions match TRBD1. Per germline, CDR1 MRHNA and CDR2 SNTAGT. J gave up 2 bases and V 3 bases, and 6 bases lay outside the gene matches. This CDR3 contains 15 residues.